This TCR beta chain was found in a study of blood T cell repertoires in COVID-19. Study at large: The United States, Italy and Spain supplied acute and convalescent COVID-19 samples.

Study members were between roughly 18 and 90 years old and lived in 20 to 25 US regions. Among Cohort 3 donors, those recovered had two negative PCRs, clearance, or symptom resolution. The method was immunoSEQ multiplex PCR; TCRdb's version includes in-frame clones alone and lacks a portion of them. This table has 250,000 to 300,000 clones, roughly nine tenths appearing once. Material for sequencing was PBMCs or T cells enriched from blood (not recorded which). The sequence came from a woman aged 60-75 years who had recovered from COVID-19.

The CDR3, as DNA: TGTGCCTGGAGAGACACAAACCGTGGAGAGACCCAGTACTTC. It codes for CAWRDTNRGETQYF. J is TRBJ2-5 and V is TRBV30, with unresolved D. The CDR3 is made up of 14 amino acids. V was trimmed by 3 bases and J by 4 bases, leaving 15 bases between them. CDR1 GTSNPN and CDR2 SVGIG come from the germline V gene (reference sequence).